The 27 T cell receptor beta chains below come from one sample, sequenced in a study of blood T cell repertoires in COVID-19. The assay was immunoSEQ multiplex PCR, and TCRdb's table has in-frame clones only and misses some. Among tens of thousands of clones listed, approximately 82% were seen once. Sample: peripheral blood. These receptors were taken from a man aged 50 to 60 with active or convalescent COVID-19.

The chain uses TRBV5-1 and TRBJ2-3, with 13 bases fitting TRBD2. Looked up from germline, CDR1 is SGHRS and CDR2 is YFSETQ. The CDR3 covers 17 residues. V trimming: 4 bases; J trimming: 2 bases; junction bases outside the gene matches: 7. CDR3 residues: CASSLTSGGRYTDTQYF. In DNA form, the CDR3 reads TGCGCCAGCAGCCTGACTAGCGGGGGGCGCTACACAGATACGCAGTATTTT.

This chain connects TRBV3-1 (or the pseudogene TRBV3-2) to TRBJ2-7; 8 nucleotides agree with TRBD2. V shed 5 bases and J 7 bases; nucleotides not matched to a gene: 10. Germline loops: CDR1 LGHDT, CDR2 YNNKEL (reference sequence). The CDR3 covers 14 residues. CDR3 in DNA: TGTGCCAGCAGCTCCGGGGGCGGGGGGTATGAGCAGTACGTC. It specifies CASSSGGGGYEQYV.

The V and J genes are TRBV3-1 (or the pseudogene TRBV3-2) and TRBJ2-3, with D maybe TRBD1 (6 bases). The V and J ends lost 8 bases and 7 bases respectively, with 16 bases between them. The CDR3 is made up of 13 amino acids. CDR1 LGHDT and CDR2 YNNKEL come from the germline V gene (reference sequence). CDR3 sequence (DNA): TGTGCCAGCTCCCCCGGGCAGGGGAATACGCAGTATTTT. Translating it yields CASSPGQGNTQYF.

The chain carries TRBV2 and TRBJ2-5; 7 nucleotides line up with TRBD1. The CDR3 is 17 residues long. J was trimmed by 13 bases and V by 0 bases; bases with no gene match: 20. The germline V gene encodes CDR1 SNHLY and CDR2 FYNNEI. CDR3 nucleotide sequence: TGTGCCAGCAGTGAAGCGCTTCGAGGGGGCATGAGAGACCCTTTGTACTTC. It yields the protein CASSEALRGGMRDPLYF. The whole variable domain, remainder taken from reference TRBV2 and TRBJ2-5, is EPEVTQTPSHQVTQMGQEVILRCVPISNHLYFYWYRQILGQKVEFLVSFYNNEISEKSEIFDDQFSVERPDGSNFTLKIRSTKLEDSAMYFCASSEALRGGMRDPLYFGPGTRLLVL.

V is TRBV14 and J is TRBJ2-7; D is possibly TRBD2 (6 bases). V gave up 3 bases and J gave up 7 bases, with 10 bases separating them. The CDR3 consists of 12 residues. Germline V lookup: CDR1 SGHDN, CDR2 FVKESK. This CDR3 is CASSQARGEQYV. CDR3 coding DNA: TGTGCCAGCAGCCAGGCGCGGGGAGAGCAGTACGTC.

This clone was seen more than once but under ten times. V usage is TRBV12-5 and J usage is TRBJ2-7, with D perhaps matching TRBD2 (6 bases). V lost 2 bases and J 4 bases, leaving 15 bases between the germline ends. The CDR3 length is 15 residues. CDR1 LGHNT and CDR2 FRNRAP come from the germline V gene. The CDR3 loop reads CASGLWSGGSYEQYF. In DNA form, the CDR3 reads TGTGCTAGTGGTTTGTGGTCCGGGGGATCTTACGAGCAGTACTTC.

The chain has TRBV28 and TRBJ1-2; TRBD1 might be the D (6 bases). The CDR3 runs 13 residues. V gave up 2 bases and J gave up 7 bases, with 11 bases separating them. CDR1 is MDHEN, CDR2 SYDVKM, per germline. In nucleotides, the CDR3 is TGTGCCAGCAGTTTAACATACAGGGCTGGCTACACCTTC. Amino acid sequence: CASSLTYRAGYTF.

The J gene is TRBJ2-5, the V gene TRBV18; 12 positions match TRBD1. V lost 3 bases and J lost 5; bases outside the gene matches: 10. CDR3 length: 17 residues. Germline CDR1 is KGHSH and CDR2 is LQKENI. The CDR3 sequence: CASSPSWGQGAGETQYF. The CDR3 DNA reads TGTGCCAGCTCACCTTCTTGGGGACAGGGGGCCGGTGAGACCCAGTACTTC. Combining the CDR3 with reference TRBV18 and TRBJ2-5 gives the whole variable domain NAGVMQNPRHLVRRRGQEARLRCSPMKGHSHVYWYRQLPEEGLKFMVYLQKENIIDESGMPKERFSAEFPKEGPSILRIQQVVRGDSAAYFCASSPSWGQGAGETQYFGPGTRLLVL.

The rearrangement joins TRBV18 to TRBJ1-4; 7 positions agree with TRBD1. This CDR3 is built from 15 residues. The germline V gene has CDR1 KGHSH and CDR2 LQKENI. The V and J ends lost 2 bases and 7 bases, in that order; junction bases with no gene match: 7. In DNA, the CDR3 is TGTGCCAGCTCACCAAAAGGGCAGGGGGTTGAAAAACTGTTTTTT. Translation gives CASSPKGQGVEKLFF.

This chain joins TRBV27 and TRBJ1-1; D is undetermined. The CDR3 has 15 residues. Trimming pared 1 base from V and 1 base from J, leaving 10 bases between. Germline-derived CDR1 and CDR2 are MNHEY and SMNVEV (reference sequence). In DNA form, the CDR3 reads TGTGCCAGCAGTTTATGGTATGCAGAGAACACTGAAGCTTTCTTT. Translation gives CASSLWYAENTEAFF.

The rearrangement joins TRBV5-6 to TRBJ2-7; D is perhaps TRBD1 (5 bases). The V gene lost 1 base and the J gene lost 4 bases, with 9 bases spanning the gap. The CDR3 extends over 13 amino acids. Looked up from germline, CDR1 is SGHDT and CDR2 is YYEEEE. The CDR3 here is CASSLTGPYEQYF. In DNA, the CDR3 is TGTGCCAGCAGCTTGACAGGTCCTTACGAGCAGTACTTC.

CDR3 in DNA: TGTGCCAGCAGTTACTCCCACAGGGTAACCCTAGAGGAGCAGTACGTC. Its translation is CASSYSHRVTLEEQYV. This chain uses TRBV6-5 with TRBJ2-7; the D gene is possibly TRBD1 (6 bases). Trimming took 0 bases from V and 7 from J, leaving 19 bases between them. CDR3 length: 16 amino acids. CDR1 is MNHEY and CDR2 is SVGAGI in the germline V gene.

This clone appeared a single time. CDR3 protein: CASRNTGEETQYF. CDR3 coding DNA: TGTGCCAGCAGGAATACAGGGGAAGAGACCCAGTACTTC. V usage is TRBV6-5 and J usage is TRBJ2-5, with 7 bases fitting TRBD1. The CDR3 sequence is 13 residues long. Germline V lookup: CDR1 MNHEY, CDR2 SVGAGI. Trimming at V came to 6 bases and at J to 3 bases, leaving 4 bases not matched to a gene.

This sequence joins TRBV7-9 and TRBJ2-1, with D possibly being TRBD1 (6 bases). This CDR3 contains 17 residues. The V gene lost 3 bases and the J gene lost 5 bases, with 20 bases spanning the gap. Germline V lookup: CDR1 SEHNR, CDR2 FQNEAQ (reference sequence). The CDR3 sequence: CASSFPPGQGANNEQFF. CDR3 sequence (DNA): TGTGCCAGCAGCTTTCCTCCGGGACAAGGGGCCAACAATGAGCAGTTCTTC. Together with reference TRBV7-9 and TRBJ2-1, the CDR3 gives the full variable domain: DTGVSQNPRHKITKRGQNVTFRCDPISEHNRLYWYRQTLGQGPEFLTYFQNEAQLEKSRLLSDRFSAERPKGSFSTLEIQRTEQGDSAMYLCASSFPPGQGANNEQFFGPGTRLTVL.

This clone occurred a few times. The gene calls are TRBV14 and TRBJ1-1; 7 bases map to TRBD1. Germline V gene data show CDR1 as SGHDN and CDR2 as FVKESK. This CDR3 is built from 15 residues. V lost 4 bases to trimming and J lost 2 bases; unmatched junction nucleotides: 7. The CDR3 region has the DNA TGTGCCAGCAGCCCCCAGGGGGGCGGAAACACTGAAGCTTTCTTT. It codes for CASSPQGGGNTEAFF.

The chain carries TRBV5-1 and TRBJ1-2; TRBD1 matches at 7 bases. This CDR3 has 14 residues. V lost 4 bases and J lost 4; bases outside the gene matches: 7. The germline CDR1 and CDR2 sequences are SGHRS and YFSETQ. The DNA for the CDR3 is TGCGCCAGCAGCCCCCAGGGGGTGGGCTATGGCTACACCTTC. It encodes CASSPQGVGYGYTF.

CDR3 bases: TGCGCCATCTTAGCGGGGGATAGCACAGATACGCAGTATTTT. It is translated as CAILAGDSTDTQYF. This chain joins TRBV10-2 and TRBJ2-3, with TRBD2 matching over 9 bases. V lost 10 bases to trimming and J lost 0 bases; unmatched junction nucleotides: 5. In germline, CDR1 is WSHSY, CDR2 SAAADI. This CDR3 has 14 residues.

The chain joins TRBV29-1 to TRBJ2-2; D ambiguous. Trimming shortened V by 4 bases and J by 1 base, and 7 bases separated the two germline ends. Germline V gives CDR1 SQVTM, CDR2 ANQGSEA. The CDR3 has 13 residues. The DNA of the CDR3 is TGCAGCGTTGGTTCAGGGAACACCGGGGAGCTGTTTTTT. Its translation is CSVGSGNTGELFF.

The CDR3 here is CTSTSRGSGGAWYV. CDR3 DNA sequence: TGCACCAGCACCTCAAGAGGTAGCGGGGGGGCATGGTACGTC. The chain couples TRBV1 to TRBJ2-7; the table's TRBD2 call for D was not verified on the DNA. TRBV1 represents a pseudogene. The CDR3 is 14 amino acids.

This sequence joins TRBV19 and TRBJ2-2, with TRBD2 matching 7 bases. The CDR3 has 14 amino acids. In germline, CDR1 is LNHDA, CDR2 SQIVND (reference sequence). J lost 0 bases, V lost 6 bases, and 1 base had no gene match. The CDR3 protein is CASSGGSNTGELFF. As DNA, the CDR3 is TGTGCCAGTAGCGGGGGGTCGAACACCGGGGAGCTGTTTTTT.

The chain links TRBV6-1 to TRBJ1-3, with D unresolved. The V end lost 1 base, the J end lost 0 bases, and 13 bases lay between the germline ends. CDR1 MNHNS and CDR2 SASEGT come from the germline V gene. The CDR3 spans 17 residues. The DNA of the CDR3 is TGTGCCAGCAGTGAAGGTGGACTAATACGCTCTGGAAACACCATATATTTT. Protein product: CASSEGGLIRSGNTIYF.

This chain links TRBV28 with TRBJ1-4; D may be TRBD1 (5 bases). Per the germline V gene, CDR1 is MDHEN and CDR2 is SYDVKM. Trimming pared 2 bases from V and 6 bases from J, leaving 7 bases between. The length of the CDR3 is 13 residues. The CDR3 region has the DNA TGTGCCAGCAGTTTACCCAGGGATGAAAAACTGTTTTTT. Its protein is CASSLPRDEKLFF. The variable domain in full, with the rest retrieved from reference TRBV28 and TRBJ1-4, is DVKVTQSSRYLVKRTGEKVFLECVQDMDHENMFWYRQDPGLGLRLIYFSYDVKMKEKGDIPEGYSVSREKKERFSLILESASTNQTSMYLCASSLPRDEKLFFGSGTQLSVL.

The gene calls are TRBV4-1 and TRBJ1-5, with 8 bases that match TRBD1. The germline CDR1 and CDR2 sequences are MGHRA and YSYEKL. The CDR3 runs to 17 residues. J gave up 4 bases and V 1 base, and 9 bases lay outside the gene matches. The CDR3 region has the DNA TGCGCCAGCAGCCAAGGCCTACAGGGGGATCGGAATCAGCCCCAGCATTTT. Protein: CASSQGLQGDRNQPQHF.

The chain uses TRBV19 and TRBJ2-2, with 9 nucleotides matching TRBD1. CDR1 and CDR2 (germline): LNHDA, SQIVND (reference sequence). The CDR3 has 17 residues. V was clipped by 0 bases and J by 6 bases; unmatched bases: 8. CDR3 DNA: TGTGCCAGTAGTATAGATGGGACAGGGCGGTATGCCGGGGAGCTGTTTTTT. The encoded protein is CASSIDGTGRYAGELFF.

CDR3 sequence: CASSLGQDNSPLHF. DNA for the CDR3: TGTGCCAGTAGTCTGGGGCAGGATAATTCACCCCTCCACTTT. This chain connects TRBV19 to TRBJ1-6; tentatively, D is TRBD1 (5 bases). The CDR3 is made up of 14 amino acids. In germline, CDR1 is LNHDA, CDR2 SQIVND (reference sequence). Trimming took 5 bases from V and 5 from J, leaving 10 bases between them.

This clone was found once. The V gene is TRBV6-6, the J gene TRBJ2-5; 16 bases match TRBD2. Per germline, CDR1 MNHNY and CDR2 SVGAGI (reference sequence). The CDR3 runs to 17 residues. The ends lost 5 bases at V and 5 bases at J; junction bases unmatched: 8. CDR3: CASSQPGLAGGWETQYF. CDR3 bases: TGTGCCAGCAGTCAACCGGGACTAGCGGGGGGGTGGGAGACCCAGTACTTC.

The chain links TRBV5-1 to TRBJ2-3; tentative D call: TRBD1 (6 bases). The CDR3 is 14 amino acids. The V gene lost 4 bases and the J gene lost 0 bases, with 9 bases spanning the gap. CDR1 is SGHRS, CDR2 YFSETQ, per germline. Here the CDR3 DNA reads TGCGCCAGCAGCGTCGGACAGAGCACAGATACGCAGTATTTT. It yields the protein CASSVGQSTDTQYF.